This is a list of T cell receptor beta chains from one sample in a study of CD8+ T cells in alopecia areata. The protocol was immunoSEQ multiplex PCR, while the TCRdb copy is restricted to in-frame clones and leaves out a portion. Of 90,000 to 100,000 clones listed, roughly two fifths are singletons. Sequenced input: CD4+ T cells sorted from blood. The receptors were gathered from a human donor with alopecia areata. Both conserved end residues are part of each CDR3. D genes are given only for firm matches. For some rows the clone size is stated as once, few or many, or as a class when expanded; others skip it.

size	V	D	J	DNA	CDR3
.	TRBV5-1	.	TRBJ2-7	TGCGCCAGCCGCGCCGGGGAGTACCCTCCCTACGAGCAGTACTTC	CASRAGEYPPYEQYF
.	TRBV2	TRBD1	TRBJ2-7	TGTGCCAGCACCCGGACAGGGGGATCCTACGAGCAGTACTTC	CASTRTGGSYEQYF
.	TRBV29-1	TRBD2	TRBJ2-7	TGCAGCGTTGAGAGACTAGCGGGCTCTAACGAGCAGTACTTC	CSVERLAGSNEQYF
.	TRBV5-1	.	TRBJ2-7	TGCGCCAGCAGCCTTCTACAGGATAGGAACGAGCAGTACTTC	CASSLLQDRNEQYF
.	TRBV7-2	.	TRBJ2-1	TGTGCCAGCAGCGTTCGACAGGTTGAGCAGTTCTTC	CASSVRQVEQFF
few	TRBV7-3	TRBD1	TRBJ1-2	TGTGCCAGCAGACCCGGGACAGAGGATGGCTACACCTTC	CASRPGTEDGYTF
.	TRBV7-2	TRBD2	TRBJ2-3	TGTGCCAGCAGCTTACAAACGGGGGGTAGCGGGGAGAGCACAGATACGCAGTATTTT	CASSLQTGGSGESTDTQYF
.	TRBV30	TRBD2	TRBJ2-5	TGTGCCTGGAGAGCCCTGGGACTACAAGAGACCCAGTACTTC	CAWRALGLQETQYF
few	TRBV18	.	TRBJ2-1	TGTGCCAGCTCACCACTTGGGACTCCACCCAATGAGCAGTTCTTC	CASSPLGTPPNEQFF
.	TRBV5-1	TRBD2	TRBJ2-3	TGCGCCAGCAGCATAGCTAGCGGGATTACAGATACGCAGTATTTT	CASSIASGITDTQYF
few	TRBV14	TRBD1	TRBJ2-3	TGTGCCAGCAGCCAAGATCTATTCAGGGGGCTACGCACAGATACGCAGTATTTT	CASSQDLFRGLRTDTQYF
.	TRBV30	.	TRBJ1-3	TGTGCCTGGAGTGTATTTGTCGACAGGGGAAACACCATATATTTT	CAWSVFVDRGNTIYF
.	TRBV4-3	TRBD2	TRBJ2-3	TGCGCCAGCAGCTTTAGCGGGGGCGCAGATACGCAGTATTTT	CASSFSGGADTQYF
.	TRBV30	.	TRBJ2-7	TGTGCCGCTACAGGGTTTCACGAGCAGTACTTC	CAATGFHEQYF
.	TRBV7-2	.	TRBJ1-2	TGTGCCAGCAGCTCCTCAGGGACGGTTAACTATGGCTACACCTTC	CASSSSGTVNYGYTF
few	TRBV7-2	TRBD1	TRBJ2-7	TGTGCCAGCAGCCCAGACAGGGGGCCTCCCTACGAGCAGTACTTC	CASSPDRGPPYEQYF